This passage covers 21 T cell receptor beta chains from one sample sequenced in a study of blood T cell repertoires in COVID-19. Sequencing was performed with immunoSEQ multiplex PCR; in TCRdb, only in-frame clones are kept and a portion is missing. The sample carries under 150,000 clones, under 95% recorded once. The sequenced material came from peripheral blood. Receptors originate from a man between 60 and 75 years old with COVID-19, enrolled during active disease.

The rearrangement links TRBV6-5 to TRBJ2-1; tentatively, D is TRBD2 (6 bases). This CDR3 spans 14 amino acids. The germline V gene has CDR1 MNHEY and CDR2 SVGAGI. V was pared by 0 bases and J by 9 bases, with 12 bases between. In nucleotides, the CDR3 is TGTGCCAGCAGTTACTCGAGTTGGACTACTGAGCAGTTCTTC. Translation: CASSYSSWTTEQFF.

This clone has more than one count but fewer than ten. This chain joins TRBV12-3 or TRBV12-4 and TRBJ2-7, with D unresolved. V dropped 6 bases and J dropped 2 bases, with 8 bases sitting between them. CDR3 size: 12 residues. CDR3 sequence (DNA): TGTGCCAGCAGCTTATCTACCTACGAGCAGTACTTC. This sequence encodes CASSLSTYEQYF.

This clone was detected a few times. CDR3 sequence: CASSQDYGSGRDTGELFF. The CDR3 DNA follows: TGCGCCAGCAGCCAAGATTACGGAAGCGGGAGGGACACCGGGGAGCTGTTTTTT. The V gene is TRBV4-3, the J gene TRBJ2-2; 10 positions agree with TRBD2. The V gene end was trimmed by 0 bases and the J gene end by 3 bases; junction bases not matched to a gene: 7. CDR1 is LGHNA and CDR2 is YSLEER in the germline V gene. The CDR3 spans 18 residues.

V gene TRBV11-2 combines with J gene TRBJ2-1; 8 bases are shared with TRBD1. Trimming cost V 2 bases and J 8 bases; bases outside gene matches: 11. Germline CDR1 SGHAT, CDR2 FQNNGV. The CDR3 loop spans 16 amino acids. The CDR3 protein is CASSLYPRQGLHEQFF. CDR3 bases: TGTGCCAGCAGCTTATATCCGAGACAGGGGCTGCATGAGCAGTTCTTC.

The V gene is TRBV12-3 or TRBV12-4, the J gene TRBJ2-7, with TRBD1 matching 8 bases. J gave up 2 bases and V 10 bases, and 7 bases lay outside the gene matches. The length of the CDR3 is 13 residues. The CDR3 sequence: CATGQGNPYEQYF. DNA for the CDR3: TGTGCCACCGGACAGGGCAATCCCTACGAGCAGTACTTC.

The V and J genes are TRBV2 and TRBJ2-2; D possibly corresponds to TRBD1 (6 bases). The V end lost 5 bases, the J end lost 1 base, and 8 bases lay between the germline ends. The CDR3 sequence is 14 residues long. Germline loops: CDR1 SNHLY, CDR2 FYNNEI. Written as DNA, the CDR3 is TGTGCCAGCAGTAGGACAGTGAACACCGGGGAGCTGTTTTTT. This codes for CASSRTVNTGELFF.

The V and J genes are TRBV7-3 and TRBJ2-3; TRBD1 is a possible D gene (5 bases). In germline, CDR1 is SGHTA, CDR2 FQGTGA. The CDR3 length is 13 residues. The V end lost 3 bases, the J end lost 1 base, and 5 bases lay between the germline ends. The CDR3 nucleotides read TGTGCCAGCAGCTTGACAGGCACAGATACGCAGTATTTT. Protein sequence: CASSLTGTDTQYF.

The chain joins TRBV5-1 to TRBJ2-7; 8 positions agree with TRBD2. V lost 3 bases, J lost 5 bases, and 7 bases stayed unmatched. Germline CDR1 is SGHRS and CDR2 is YFSETQ. The CDR3 contains 14 residues. This CDR3 reads CASSSRGGFDEQYF. CDR3 nucleotides: TGCGCCAGCAGCTCCCGGGGGGGGTTCGACGAGCAGTACTTC.

CDR3 in amino acids: CASSSLSIGSPLHF. The CDR3 DNA is TGTGCCAGCAGCTCCCTTAGTATCGGTTCACCCCTCCACTTT. V gene TRBV9 combines with J gene TRBJ1-6, with D unresolved. The V and J ends lost 4 bases and 9 bases respectively, with 14 bases between them. This CDR3 has 14 amino acids. Germline CDR1 is SGDLS and CDR2 is YYNGEE.

This chain connects TRBV10-3 to TRBJ1-5; D perhaps matches TRBD1 (5 bases). The CDR3 covers 13 residues. Per the germline V gene, CDR1 is ENHRY and CDR2 is SYGVKD. The germline V and J ends were trimmed by 0 bases and 8 bases, with 8 bases remaining between them. The CDR3 DNA reads TGTGCCATCAGTGAGTCGTCGGGGGAGCCCCAGCATTTT. This gives the protein CAISESSGEPQHF.

V gene TRBV19 combines with J gene TRBJ1-5, with 7 bases that match TRBD1. Looked up from germline, CDR1 is LNHDA and CDR2 is SQIVND (reference sequence). The CDR3 loop spans 11 amino acids. DNA of the CDR3: TGTGTGACAGGGAACAATCAGCCCCAGCATTTT. Its protein product is CVTGNNQPQHF.

V and J are TRBV10-2 and TRBJ1-5, with 8 bases aligning to TRBD1. The CDR3 sequence is 15 residues long. CDR1 is WSHSY and CDR2 is SAAADI in the germline V gene. V trimming: 6 bases; J trimming: 0 bases; junction bases outside the gene matches: 4. The chain's CDR3 is CASRDRGNSNQPQHF. As DNA, the CDR3 is TGCGCCAGCAGAGACAGGGGTAATAGCAATCAGCCCCAGCATTTT.

This chain uses TRBV19 with TRBJ2-7; TRBD1 agrees at 9 bases. This CDR3 is 17 amino acids long. CDR1 is LNHDA and CDR2 is SQIVND in the germline V gene (reference sequence). V dropped 4 bases and J dropped 5; count of bases not matched to a gene: 15. CDR3 sequence: CASSKRTGEGFRDEQYF. DNA for the CDR3: TGTGCCAGTAGTAAGAGGACAGGGGAAGGGTTTAGGGACGAGCAGTACTTC.

The chain is built from TRBV12-3 or TRBV12-4 and TRBJ2-3, with TRBD2 identical over 7 bases. The CDR3 has 11 residues. V was clipped by 6 bases and J by 9 bases; unmatched bases: 3. Here the CDR3 DNA reads TGTGCCAGCAGGTCTAGCGGAACGCAGTATTTT. This gives the protein CASRSSGTQYF.

The chain recombines TRBV19 with TRBJ1-4; 9 bases are shared with TRBD1. Trimming removed 8 bases from V and 5 bases from J; junction bases left unmatched: 3. The CDR3 consists of 13 residues. In germline, CDR1 is LNHDA, CDR2 SQIVND (reference sequence). The CDR3 nucleotides read TGTGCCAGTGCGGACAGGGGAAATGAAAAACTGTTTTTT. Amino acids: CASADRGNEKLFF.

The chain couples TRBV2 to TRBJ2-1, with 14 bases identical to TRBD2. The CDR3 spans 15 residues. Trimming removed 5 bases from V and 10 bases from J; junction bases left unmatched: 7. Looked up from germline, CDR1 is SNHLY and CDR2 is FYNNEI. The CDR3 DNA follows: TGTGCCAGCAGTTCGGGACTAGCGGGAGTACGGGAGCAGTTCTTC. This gives the protein CASSSGLAGVREQFF.

A note on this clone: The sample contains more than one DNA sequence encoding this CDR3. V gene TRBV18 combines with J gene TRBJ1-5; perhaps TRBD1 as D (6 bases). CDR3 length: 13 amino acids. CDR1 is KGHSH, CDR2 LQKENI, per germline. Trimming stripped 4 bases from V and 4 bases from J, with 8 bases between. The DNA of the CDR3 is TGTGCCAGCTCACAGGGGGGGAATCAGCCCCAGCATTTT. It translates to CASSQGGNQPQHF.

The chain links TRBV10-3 to TRBJ1-6; D is undetermined. Trimming removed 3 bases at V and 10 bases at J, with 10 bases between. CDR3 length: 13 residues. Germline V gene sequence: CDR1 ENHRY, CDR2 SYGVKD. Here the CDR3 DNA reads TGTGCCATCAGTGACGGGGTTCGATCACCCCTCCACTTT. Translation gives CAISDGVRSPLHF.

The chain uses TRBV14 and TRBJ1-6, with unresolved D. Germline assignment: CDR1 SGHDN and CDR2 FVKESK. The CDR3 has 13 amino acids. Between the trimmed V and J ends, which lost 4 bases and 10 bases, there was a span of 11 bases. This CDR3 is CASSPAVFSPLHF. Here the CDR3 DNA reads TGTGCCAGCAGCCCTGCAGTTTTCTCACCCCTCCACTTT.

This clone was seen a few times. V gene TRBV9 combines with J gene TRBJ2-1, with 7 bases identical to TRBD2. The V gene end was trimmed by 4 bases and the J gene end by 2 bases; junction bases not matched to a gene: 6. CDR1 is SGDLS, CDR2 YYNGEE, per germline. This CDR3 comprises 15 residues. Written as DNA, the CDR3 is TGTGCCAGCAGCCCTTCCGGGACTACCTACAATGAGCAGTTCTTC. Residues: CASSPSGTTYNEQFF.

The gene calls are TRBV4-2 and TRBJ1-4; 7 nucleotides align to TRBD1. The CDR3 has 14 residues. Trimming cost V 5 bases and J 4 bases; bases outside gene matches: 4. Germline CDR1 and CDR2: LGHNA and YNFKEQ. In DNA, the CDR3 is TGTGCCAGCAGCTTCGGACAGGATAATGAAAAACTGTTTTTT. This encodes CASSFGQDNEKLFF.